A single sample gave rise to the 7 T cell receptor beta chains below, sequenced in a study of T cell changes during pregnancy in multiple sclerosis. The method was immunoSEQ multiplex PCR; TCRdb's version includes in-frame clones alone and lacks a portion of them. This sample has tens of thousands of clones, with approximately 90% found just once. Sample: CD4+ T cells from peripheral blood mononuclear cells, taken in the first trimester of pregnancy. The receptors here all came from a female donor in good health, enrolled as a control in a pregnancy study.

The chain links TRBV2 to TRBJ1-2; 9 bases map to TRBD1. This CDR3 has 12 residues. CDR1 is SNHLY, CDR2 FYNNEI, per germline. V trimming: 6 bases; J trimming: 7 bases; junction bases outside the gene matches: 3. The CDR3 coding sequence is TGTGCCAGCAGACAGGGGGCGGGTGGCTACACCTTC. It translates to CASRQGAGGYTF. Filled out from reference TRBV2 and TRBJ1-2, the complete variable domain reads EPEVTQTPSHQVTQMGQEVILRCVPISNHLYFYWYRQILGQKVEFLVSFYNNEISEKSEIFDDQFSVERPDGSNFTLKIRSTKLEDSAMYFCASRQGAGGYTFGSGTRLTVV.

The CDR3 sequence: CASSKKQGNQETQYF. CDR3 DNA sequence: TGTGCCAGCAGCAAAAAACAGGGTAACCAAGAGACCCAGTACTTC. The chain couples TRBV21-1 to TRBJ2-5; no DNA check was done on the table's D call, TRBD1. TRBV21-1 is tagged as a pseudogene. CDR3 length: 15 residues.

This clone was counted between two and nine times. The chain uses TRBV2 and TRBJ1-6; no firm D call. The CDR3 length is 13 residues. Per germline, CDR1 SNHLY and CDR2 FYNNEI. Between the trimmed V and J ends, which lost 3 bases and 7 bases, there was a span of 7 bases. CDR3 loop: CASSDGPNSPLHF. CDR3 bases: TGTGCCAGCAGTGATGGCCCAAATTCACCCCTCCACTTT.

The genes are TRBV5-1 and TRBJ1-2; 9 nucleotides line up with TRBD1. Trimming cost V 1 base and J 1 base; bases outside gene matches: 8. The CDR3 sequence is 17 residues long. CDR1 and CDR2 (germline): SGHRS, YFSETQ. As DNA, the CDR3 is TGCGCCAGCAGCTTGACCCCGACAGGGGGGTATAACTATGGCTACACCTTC. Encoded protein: CASSLTPTGGYNYGYTF.

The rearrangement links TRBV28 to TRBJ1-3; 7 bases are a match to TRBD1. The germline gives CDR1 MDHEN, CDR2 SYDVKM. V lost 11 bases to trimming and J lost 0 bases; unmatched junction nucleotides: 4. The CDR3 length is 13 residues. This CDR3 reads CAGQVSSGNTIYF. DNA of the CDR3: TGTGCCGGACAGGTTAGCTCTGGAAACACCATATATTTT.

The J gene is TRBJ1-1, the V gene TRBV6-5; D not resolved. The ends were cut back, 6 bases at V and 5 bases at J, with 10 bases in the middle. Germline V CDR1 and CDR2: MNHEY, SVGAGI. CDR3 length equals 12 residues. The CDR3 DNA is TGTGCCAGCAGCCGGCCGGGGACTGAAGCTTTCTTT. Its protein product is CASSRPGTEAFF.

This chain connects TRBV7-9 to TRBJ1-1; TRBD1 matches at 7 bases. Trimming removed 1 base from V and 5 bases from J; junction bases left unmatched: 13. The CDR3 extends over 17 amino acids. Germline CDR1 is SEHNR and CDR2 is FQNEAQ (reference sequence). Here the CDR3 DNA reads TGTGCCAGCAGCTTAGTTGGTTCGCCAGGGGGAGAGACTGAAGCTTTCTTT. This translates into CASSLVGSPGGETEAFF.